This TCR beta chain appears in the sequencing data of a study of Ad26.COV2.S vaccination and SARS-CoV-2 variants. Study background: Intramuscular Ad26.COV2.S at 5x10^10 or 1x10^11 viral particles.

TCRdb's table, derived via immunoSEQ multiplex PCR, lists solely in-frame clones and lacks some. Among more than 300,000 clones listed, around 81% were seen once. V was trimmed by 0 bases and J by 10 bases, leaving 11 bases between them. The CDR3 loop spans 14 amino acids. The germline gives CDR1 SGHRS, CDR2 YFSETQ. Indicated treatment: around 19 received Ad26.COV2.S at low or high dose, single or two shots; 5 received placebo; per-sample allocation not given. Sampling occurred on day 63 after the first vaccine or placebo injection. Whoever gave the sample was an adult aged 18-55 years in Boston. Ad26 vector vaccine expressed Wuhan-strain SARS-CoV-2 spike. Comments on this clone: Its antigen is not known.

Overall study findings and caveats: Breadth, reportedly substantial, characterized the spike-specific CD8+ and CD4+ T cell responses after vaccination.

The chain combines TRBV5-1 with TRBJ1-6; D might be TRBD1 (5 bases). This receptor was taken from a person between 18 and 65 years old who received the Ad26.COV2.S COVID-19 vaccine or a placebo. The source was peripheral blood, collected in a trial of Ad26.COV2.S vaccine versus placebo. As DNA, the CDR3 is TGCGCCAGCAGCTTGGCCGTGGGGGACTCACCCCTCCACTTT. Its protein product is CASSLAVGDSPLHF.